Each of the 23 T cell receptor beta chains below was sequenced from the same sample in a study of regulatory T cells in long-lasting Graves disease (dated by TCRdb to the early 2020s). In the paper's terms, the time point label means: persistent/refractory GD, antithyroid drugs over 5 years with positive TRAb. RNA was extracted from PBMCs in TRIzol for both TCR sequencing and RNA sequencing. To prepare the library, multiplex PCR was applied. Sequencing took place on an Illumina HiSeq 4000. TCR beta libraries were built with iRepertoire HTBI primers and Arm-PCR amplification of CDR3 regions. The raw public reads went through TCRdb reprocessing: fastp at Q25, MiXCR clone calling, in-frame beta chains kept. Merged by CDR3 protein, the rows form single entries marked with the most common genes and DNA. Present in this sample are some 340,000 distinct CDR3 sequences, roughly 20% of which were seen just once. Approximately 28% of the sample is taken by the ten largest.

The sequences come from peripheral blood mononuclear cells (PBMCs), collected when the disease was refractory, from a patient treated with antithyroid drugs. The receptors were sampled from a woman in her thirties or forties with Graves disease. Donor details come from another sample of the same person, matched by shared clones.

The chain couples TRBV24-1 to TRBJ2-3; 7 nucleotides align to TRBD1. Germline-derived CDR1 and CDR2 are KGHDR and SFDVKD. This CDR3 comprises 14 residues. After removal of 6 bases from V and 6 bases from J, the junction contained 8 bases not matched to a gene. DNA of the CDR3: TGTGCCACCAGTCCGACAGGGCACAGGGATACGCAGTATTTT. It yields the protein CATSPTGHRDTQYF.

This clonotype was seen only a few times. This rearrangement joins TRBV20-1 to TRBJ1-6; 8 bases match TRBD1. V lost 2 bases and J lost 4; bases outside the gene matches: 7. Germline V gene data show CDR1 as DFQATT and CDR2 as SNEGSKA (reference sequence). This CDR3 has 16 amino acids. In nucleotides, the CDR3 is TGCAGTGCTAGACGCCCAGGGGGCGAATATAATTCACCCCTCCACTTT. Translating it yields CSARRPGGEYNSPLHF.

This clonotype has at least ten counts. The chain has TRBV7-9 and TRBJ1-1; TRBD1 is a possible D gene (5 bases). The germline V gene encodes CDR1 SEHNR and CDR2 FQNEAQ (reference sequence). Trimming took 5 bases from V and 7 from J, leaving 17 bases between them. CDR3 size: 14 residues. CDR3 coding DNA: TGTGCCAGCAGCCCCGGACAAAATCGCCATGAAGCTTTCTTT. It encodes CASSPGQNRHEAFF. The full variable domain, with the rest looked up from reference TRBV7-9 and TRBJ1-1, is DTGVSQNPRHKITKRGQNVTFRCDPISEHNRLYWYRQTLGQGPEFLTYFQNEAQLEKSRLLSDRFSAERPKGSFSTLEIQRTEQGDSAMYLCASSPGQNRHEAFFGQGTRLTVV.

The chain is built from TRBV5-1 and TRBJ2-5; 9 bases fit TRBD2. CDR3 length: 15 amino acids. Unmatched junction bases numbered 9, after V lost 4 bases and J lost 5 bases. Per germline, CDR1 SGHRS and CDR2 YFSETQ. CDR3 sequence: CASSQRGESRETQYF. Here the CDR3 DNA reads TGCGCCAGCAGCCAGCGGGGGGAATCGCGGGAGACCCAGTACTTC.

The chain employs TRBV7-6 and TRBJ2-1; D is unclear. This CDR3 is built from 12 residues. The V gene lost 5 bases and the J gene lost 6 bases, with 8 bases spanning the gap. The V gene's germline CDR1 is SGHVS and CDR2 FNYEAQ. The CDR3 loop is CASSAWSNEQFF. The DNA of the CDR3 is TGTGCCAGCAGCGCGTGGTCCAATGAGCAGTTCTTC. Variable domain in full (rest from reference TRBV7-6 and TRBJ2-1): GAGVSQSPRYKVTKRGQDVALRCDPISGHVSLYWYRQALGQGPEFLTYFNYEAQQDKSGLPNDRFSAERPEGSISTLTIQRTEQRDSAMYRCASSAWSNEQFFGPGTRLTVL.

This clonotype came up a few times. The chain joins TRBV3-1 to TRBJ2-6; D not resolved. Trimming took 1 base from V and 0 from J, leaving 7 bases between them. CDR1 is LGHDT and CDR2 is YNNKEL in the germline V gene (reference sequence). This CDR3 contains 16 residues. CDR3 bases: TGTGCCAGCAGCCAAGGACCGAACTCTGGGGCCAACGTCCTGACTTTC. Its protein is CASSQGPNSGANVLTF.

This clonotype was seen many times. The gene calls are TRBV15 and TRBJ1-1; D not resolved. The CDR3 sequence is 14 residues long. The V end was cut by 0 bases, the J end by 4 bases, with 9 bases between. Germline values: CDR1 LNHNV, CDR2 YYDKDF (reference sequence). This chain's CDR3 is CATSRDELITEAFF. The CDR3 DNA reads TGTGCCACCAGCAGAGATGAGTTAATCACTGAAGCTTTCTTT.

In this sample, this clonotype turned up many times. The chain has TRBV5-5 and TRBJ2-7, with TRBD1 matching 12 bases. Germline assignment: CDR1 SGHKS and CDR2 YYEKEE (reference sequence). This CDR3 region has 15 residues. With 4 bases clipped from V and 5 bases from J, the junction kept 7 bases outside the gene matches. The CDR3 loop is CASSTGQGARNEQYF. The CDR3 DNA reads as TGTGCCAGCAGCACGGGACAGGGGGCGAGGAACGAGCAGTACTTC.

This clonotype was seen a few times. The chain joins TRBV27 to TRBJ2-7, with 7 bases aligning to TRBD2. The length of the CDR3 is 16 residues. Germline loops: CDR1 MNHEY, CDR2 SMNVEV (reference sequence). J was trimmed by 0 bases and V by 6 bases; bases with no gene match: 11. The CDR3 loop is CASRGGTRGRSYEQYF. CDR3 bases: TGTGCCAGCAGGGGGGGGACGAGAGGACGCTCCTACGAGCAGTACTTC.

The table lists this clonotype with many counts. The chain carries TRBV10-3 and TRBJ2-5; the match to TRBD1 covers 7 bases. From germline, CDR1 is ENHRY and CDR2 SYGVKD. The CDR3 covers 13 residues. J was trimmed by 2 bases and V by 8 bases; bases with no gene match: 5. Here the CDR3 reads CAIGQGDQETQYF. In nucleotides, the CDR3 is TGTGCCATCGGCCAGGGGGATCAAGAGACCCAGTACTTC.

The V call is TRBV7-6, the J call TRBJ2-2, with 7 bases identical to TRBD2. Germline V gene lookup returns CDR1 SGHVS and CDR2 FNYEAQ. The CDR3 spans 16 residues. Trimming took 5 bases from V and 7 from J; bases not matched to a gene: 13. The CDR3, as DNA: TGTGCCAGCAGCCCGCAGTGGGGGGGAGCTCTCGGGGAGCTGTTTTTT. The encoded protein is CASSPQWGGALGELFF. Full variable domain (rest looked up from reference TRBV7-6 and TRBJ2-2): GAGVSQSPRYKVTKRGQDVALRCDPISGHVSLYWYRQALGQGPEFLTYFNYEAQQDKSGLPNDRFSAERPEGSISTLTIQRTEQRDSAMYRCASSPQWGGALGELFFGEGSRLTVL.

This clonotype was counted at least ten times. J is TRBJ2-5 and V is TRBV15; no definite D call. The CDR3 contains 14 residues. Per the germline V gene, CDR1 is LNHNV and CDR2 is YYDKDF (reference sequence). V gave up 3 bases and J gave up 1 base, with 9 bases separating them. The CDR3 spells CATSRDRSQETQYF. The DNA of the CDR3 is TGTGCCACCAGCAGGGATCGCTCCCAAGAGACCCAGTACTTC.

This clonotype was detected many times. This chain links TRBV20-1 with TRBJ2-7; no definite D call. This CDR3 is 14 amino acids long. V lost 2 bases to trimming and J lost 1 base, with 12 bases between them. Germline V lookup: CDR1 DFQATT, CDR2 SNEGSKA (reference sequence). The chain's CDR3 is CSARLSQKSYEQYF. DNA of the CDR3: TGCAGTGCTAGACTCAGCCAAAAGTCCTACGAGCAGTACTTC.

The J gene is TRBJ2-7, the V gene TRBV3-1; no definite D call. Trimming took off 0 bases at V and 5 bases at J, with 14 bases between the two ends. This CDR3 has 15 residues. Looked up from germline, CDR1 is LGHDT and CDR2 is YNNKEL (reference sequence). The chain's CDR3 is CASSQDHRPEDEQYF. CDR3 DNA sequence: TGTGCCAGCAGCCAAGATCACCGCCCTGAGGACGAGCAGTACTTC.

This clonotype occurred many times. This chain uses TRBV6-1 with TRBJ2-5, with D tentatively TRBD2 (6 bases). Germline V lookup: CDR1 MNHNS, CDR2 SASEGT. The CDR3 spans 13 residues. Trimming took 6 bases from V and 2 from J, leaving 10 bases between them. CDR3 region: CASSREFQETQYF. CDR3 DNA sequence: TGTGCCAGCAGCCGGGAGTTTCAAGAGACCCAGTACTTC.

The CDR3 region is CASSPRFKSLDTEAFF. CDR3 sequence (DNA): TGTGCCAGCTCACCACGTTTCAAAAGTTTGGACACTGAAGCTTTCTTT. The chain employs TRBV18 and TRBJ1-1; D gene ambiguous. Germline CDR1 and CDR2: KGHSH and LQKENI. V lost 1 base and J 3 bases, leaving 15 bases between the germline ends. CDR3 length: 16 amino acids.

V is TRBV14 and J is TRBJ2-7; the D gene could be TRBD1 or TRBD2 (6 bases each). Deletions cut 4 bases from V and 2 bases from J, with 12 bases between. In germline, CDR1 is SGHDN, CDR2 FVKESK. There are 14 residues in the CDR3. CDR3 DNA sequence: TGTGCCAGCAGCCCAAAAAGGGGGGCCTACGAGCAGTACTTC. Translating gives CASSPKRGAYEQYF.

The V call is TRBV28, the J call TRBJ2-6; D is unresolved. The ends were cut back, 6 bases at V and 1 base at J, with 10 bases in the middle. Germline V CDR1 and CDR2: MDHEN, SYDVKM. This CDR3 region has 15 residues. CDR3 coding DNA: TGTGCCAGCAGCGTCGTTACTTCTGGGGCCAACGTCCTGACTTTC. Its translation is CASSVVTSGANVLTF.

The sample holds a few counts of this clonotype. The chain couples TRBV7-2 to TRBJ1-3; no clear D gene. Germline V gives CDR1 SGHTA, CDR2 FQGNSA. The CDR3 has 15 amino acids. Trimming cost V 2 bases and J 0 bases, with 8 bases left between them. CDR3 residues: CASSLMRSSGNTIYF. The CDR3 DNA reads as TGTGCCAGCAGCTTAATGAGGAGCTCTGGAAACACCATATATTTT.

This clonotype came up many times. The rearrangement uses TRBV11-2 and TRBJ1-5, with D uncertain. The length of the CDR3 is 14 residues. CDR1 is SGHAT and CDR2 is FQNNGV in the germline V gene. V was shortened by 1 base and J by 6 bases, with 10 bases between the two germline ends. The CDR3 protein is CASSLGPTGQPQHF. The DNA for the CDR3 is TGTGCCAGCAGCTTAGGGCCTACGGGTCAGCCCCAGCATTTT.

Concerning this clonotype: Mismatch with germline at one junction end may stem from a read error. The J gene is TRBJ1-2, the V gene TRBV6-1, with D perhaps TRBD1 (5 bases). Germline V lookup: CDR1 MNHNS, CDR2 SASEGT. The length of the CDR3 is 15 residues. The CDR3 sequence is CAGSPMPGPVYGYTF. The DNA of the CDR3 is TGTGCCGGCAGCCCAATGCCAGGGCCAGTCTATGGCTACACCTTC.

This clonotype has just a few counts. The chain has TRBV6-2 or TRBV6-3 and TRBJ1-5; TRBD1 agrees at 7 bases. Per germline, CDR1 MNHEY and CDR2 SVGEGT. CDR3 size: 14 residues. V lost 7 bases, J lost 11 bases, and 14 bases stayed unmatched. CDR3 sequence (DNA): TGTGCCAGCAATTCCGGGACAGCCGGGCGGGCCCAGCATTTT. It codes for CASNSGTAGRAQHF.

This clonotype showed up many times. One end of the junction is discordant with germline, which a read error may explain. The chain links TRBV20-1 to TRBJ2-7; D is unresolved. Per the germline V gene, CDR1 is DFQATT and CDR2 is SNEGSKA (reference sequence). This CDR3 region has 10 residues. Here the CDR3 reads CSARVYEQYF. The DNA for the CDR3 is TGCAGTGCGAGAGTCTACGAGCAGTACTTC.